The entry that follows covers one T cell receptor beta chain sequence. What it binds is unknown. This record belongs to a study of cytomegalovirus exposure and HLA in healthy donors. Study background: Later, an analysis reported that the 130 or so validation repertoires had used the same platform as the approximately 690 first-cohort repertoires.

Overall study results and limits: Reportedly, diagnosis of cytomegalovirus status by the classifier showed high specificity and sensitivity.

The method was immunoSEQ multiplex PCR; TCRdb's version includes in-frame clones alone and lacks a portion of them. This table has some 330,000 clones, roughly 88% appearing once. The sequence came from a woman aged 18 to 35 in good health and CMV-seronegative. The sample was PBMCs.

CDR3 in amino acids: CASSSLSDTQYF. The CDR3, as DNA: TGTGCCAGCAGTTCTCTTTCAGATACGCAGTATTTT. V and J are TRBV6-5 and TRBJ2-3; D call uncertain. Germline V gene sequence: CDR1 MNHEY, CDR2 SVGAGI. The CDR3 length is 12 residues. V lost 4 bases and J 4 bases, leaving 6 bases between the germline ends.